This T cell receptor (beta chain) was found in a study of blood T cell repertoires in COVID-19. On the study more broadly: The samples span acute and convalescent COVID-19 from the United States, Italy and Spain. PBMCs, B-cell-depleted T cells, or T cells provided the cDNA or gDNA that made up the material.

As handled by the study authors: Reference gene primer amplification gave estimated nucleated cell counts. Clones were read by immunoSEQ multiplex PCR, and TCRdb kept only the in-frame ones, dropping some. The DNA gave D and trimming, while V, J and clone size come from that table. The profile shows roughly 290,000 clones, roughly 90% of them singletons. CDR1 is SEHNR, CDR2 FQNEAQ, per germline (reference sequence). The CDR3 runs 16 residues. After removal of 5 bases from V and 0 bases from J, the junction contained 2 bases not matched to a gene. The chain recombines TRBV7-9 with TRBJ2-1, with 12 nucleotides matching TRBD2. Specimen: peripheral blood. This TCR came from a man in his thirties or forties with acute or convalescent COVID-19. CDR3 residues: CASSKGLAGSYNEQFF. For the CDR3, the DNA is TGTGCCAGCAGCAAGGGACTAGCGGGCTCCTACAATGAGCAGTTCTTC.